The 13 T cell receptor beta chains presented below share a single source sample, sequenced in a study of identifying expanded T cells in peripheral blood. Sequenced by immunoSEQ multiplex PCR; TCRdb stores in-frame clones only, minus some. The sample records approximately 83,000 clones, approximately 84% being singletons. The sample taken for sequencing was blood. These receptors originate from a person aged 18 to 70 in good health.

This clone showed up just once. The chain links TRBV5-1 to TRBJ2-5; possible D gene TRBD2, 5 bases. This CDR3 contains 18 residues. Looked up from germline, CDR1 is SGHRS and CDR2 is YFSETQ. Trimming cost V 4 bases and J 4 bases, with 26 bases left between them. The CDR3 region has the DNA TGCGCCAGCAGCGCCACGCAGGTCACCGGACTCATCATAGAGACCCAGTACTTC. As protein: CASSATQVTGLIIETQYF.

This chain uses TRBV7-9 with TRBJ2-7, with TRBD1 matching over 10 bases. CDR3 size: 15 residues. Germline values: CDR1 SEHNR, CDR2 FQNEAQ (reference sequence). V was clipped by 2 bases and J by 4 bases; unmatched bases: 5. This chain's CDR3 is CASSLSGTGAYEQYF. CDR3 DNA sequence: TGTGCCAGCAGCTTATCCGGGACAGGGGCATACGAGCAGTACTTC.

This rearrangement joins TRBV6-6 to TRBJ1-1; 7 bases line up with TRBD1. Trimming at V came to 6 bases and at J to 1 base, leaving 5 bases not matched to a gene. The V gene's germline CDR1 is MNHNY and CDR2 SVGAGI (reference sequence). This CDR3 has 14 amino acids. CDR3 in DNA: TGTGCCAGCAGGCCAGGGGGGCGGAACACTGAAGCTTTCTTT. Its protein product is CASRPGGRNTEAFF.

The chain is built from TRBV6-1 and TRBJ1-3; 7 bases map to TRBD1. The CDR3 has 14 amino acids. The junction had 8 bases not matched to a gene; V was cut back by 10 bases and J by 2 bases. The germline gives CDR1 MNHNS, CDR2 SASEGT. CDR3 sequence reads: CATRGRGAGNTIYF. The CDR3 nucleotides are TGTGCCACCAGGGGGAGAGGCGCTGGAAACACCATATATTTT.

This sequence joins TRBV7-6 and TRBJ1-3; D call uncertain. CDR1 is SGHVS, CDR2 FNYEAQ, per germline. This CDR3 contains 19 residues. Trimming took off 1 base at V and 0 bases at J, with 19 bases between the two ends. As DNA, the CDR3 is TGTGCCAGCAGCTTAGGGCGATTTGGGAGTTCAGACTCTGGAAACACCATATATTTT. Translating it yields CASSLGRFGSSDSGNTIYF.

The chain links TRBV9 to TRBJ2-1; TRBD2 aligns across 7 bases. This CDR3 comprises 16 residues. The trim removed 1 base at V and 0 bases at J, leaving 4 bases unmatched. The germline CDR1 and CDR2 sequences are SGDLS and YYNGEE. The CDR3 loop reads CASSVTGGYSYNEQFF. Written as DNA, the CDR3 is TGTGCCAGCAGCGTAACCGGGGGGTACTCCTACAATGAGCAGTTCTTC.

The gene calls are TRBV5-1 and TRBJ2-2, with 7 bases aligning to TRBD1. Germline V gene data show CDR1 as SGHRS and CDR2 as YFSETQ. Trimming at V came to 4 bases and at J to 2 bases, leaving 5 bases not matched to a gene. CDR3 length: 15 amino acids. DNA of the CDR3: TGCGCCAGCAGCCACGGGACAGTAAACACCGGGGAGCTGTTTTTT. Its translation: CASSHGTVNTGELFF.

This chain connects TRBV27 to TRBJ1-2; TRBD1 aligns across 8 bases. V shed 3 bases and J 7 bases; nucleotides not matched to a gene: 4. CDR3 length equals 13 residues. CDR1 and CDR2 from the germline V gene are MNHEY and SMNVEV (reference sequence). CDR3 sequence: CASSFSGGFGYTF. The CDR3 DNA sequence: TGTGCCAGCAGTTTTTCAGGGGGCTTTGGCTACACCTTC.

CDR3 residues: CASRGNGNEQFF. The CDR3 DNA reads as TGTGCCAGCCGCGGAAACGGCAATGAGCAGTTCTTC. The chain has TRBV6-5 and TRBJ2-1; D gene unclear. The V gene's germline CDR1 is MNHEY and CDR2 SVGAGI. Between the trimmed V and J ends, which lost 8 bases and 6 bases, there was a span of 11 bases. The CDR3 is made up of 12 amino acids.

The sample holds a few counts of this clone. This chain links TRBV7-9 with TRBJ1-6; the match to TRBD1 covers 8 bases. Germline trimming cut 5 bases from V and 6 bases from J; bases unmatched to any gene: 6. CDR1 SEHNR and CDR2 FQNEAQ come from the germline V gene (reference sequence). CDR3 length equals 15 residues. The CDR3 sequence: CASSRGDRSNSPLHF. In DNA form, the CDR3 reads TGTGCCAGCAGCCGGGGGGACAGGTCTAATTCACCCCTCCACTTT.

The chain uses TRBV4-3 and TRBJ2-3; no clear D gene. V was pared by 1 base and J by 1 base, with 15 bases between. The CDR3 is made up of 17 amino acids. Per germline, CDR1 LGHNA and CDR2 YSLEER. CDR3 in amino acids: CASSQVFQGMGTDTQYF. In DNA form, the CDR3 reads TGCGCCAGCAGCCAAGTCTTCCAAGGGATGGGCACAGATACGCAGTATTTT.

The chain employs TRBV2 and TRBJ1-2, with a possible D match to TRBD1 (5 bases). Germline values: CDR1 SNHLY, CDR2 FYNNEI. Trimming took off 3 bases at V and 10 bases at J, with 9 bases between the two ends. This CDR3 comprises 11 residues. The CDR3 DNA follows: TGTGCCAGCAGTGATTTCGGACACTACACCTTC. Residues: CASSDFGHYTF.

The rearrangement links TRBV6-5 to TRBJ2-7; 10 nucleotides align to TRBD1. This CDR3 has 15 amino acids. Germline CDR1 is MNHEY and CDR2 is SVGAGI. The V and J ends lost 7 bases and 2 bases, in that order; junction bases with no gene match: 8. The CDR3 region has the DNA TGTGCCAGCAATCGCCGGGACAGGGGTCCCTACGAGCAGTACTTC. It translates to CASNRRDRGPYEQYF.